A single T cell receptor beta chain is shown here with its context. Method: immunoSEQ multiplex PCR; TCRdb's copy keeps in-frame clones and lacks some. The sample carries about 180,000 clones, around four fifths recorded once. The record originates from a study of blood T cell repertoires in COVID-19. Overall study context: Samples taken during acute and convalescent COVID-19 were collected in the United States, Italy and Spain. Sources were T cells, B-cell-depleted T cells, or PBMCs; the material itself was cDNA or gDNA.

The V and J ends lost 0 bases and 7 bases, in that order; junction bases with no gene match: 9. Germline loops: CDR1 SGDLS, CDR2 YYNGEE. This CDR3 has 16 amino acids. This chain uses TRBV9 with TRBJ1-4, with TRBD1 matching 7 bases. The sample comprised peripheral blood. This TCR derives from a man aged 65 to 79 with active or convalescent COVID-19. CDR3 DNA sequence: TGTGCCAGCAGCGTAGGTCATACAGGGGCCCGTGAAAAACTGTTTTTT. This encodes CASSVGHTGAREKLFF.